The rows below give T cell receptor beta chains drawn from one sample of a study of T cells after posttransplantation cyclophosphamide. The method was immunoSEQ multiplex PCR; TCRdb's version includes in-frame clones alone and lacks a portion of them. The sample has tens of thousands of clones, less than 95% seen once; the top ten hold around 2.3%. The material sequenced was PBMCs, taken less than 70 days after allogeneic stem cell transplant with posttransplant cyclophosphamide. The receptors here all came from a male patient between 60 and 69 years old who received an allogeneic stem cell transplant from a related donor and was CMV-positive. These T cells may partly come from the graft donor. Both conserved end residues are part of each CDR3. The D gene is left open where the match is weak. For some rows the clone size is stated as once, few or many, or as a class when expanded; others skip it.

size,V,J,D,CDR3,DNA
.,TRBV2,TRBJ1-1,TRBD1,CASSAEGAITEAFF,TGTGCCAGCAGTGCCGAGGGGGCGATCACTGAAGCTTTCTTT
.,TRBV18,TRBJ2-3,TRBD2,CASSPGGLAGGTDTQYF,TGTGCCAGCTCACCAGGAGGACTAGCGGGGGGAACAGATACGCAGTATTTT
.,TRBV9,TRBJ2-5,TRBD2,CASSPQRGAKETQYF,TGTGCCAGCAGCCCCCAGCGGGGAGCCAAAGAGACCCAGTACTTC
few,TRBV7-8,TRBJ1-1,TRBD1,CASSFTTGGTEAFF,TGTGCCAGCAGCTTCACGACAGGGGGAACTGAAGCTTTCTTT
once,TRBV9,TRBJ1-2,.,CASSPLPKDSYTF,TGTGCCAGCAGCCCCCTCCCCAAGGACAGCTACACCTTC
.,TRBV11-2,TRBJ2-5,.,CASSLDSEAQYF,TGTGCCAGCAGCTTAGATAGCGAGGCCCAGTACTTC
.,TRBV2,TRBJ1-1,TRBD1,CASSLGGQGAFWAFF,TGTGCCAGCAGCCTCGGCGGACAGGGGGCTTTTTGGGCTTTCTTT
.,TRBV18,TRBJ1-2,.,CASSRGGRDGYTF,TGTGCCAGCTCACGGGGAGGGAGAGACGGCTACACCTTC
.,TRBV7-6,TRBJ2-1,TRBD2,CASSRSGGGVPYNEQFF,TGTGCCAGCAGCCGCTCGGGCGGGGGGGTCCCTTACAATGAGCAGTTCTTC
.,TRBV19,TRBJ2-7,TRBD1,CASSSLGQAGYEQYF,TGTGCCAGTAGTTCACTAGGACAGGCAGGCTACGAGCAGTACTTC
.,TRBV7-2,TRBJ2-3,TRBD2,CASSLQSGGGGDTQYF,TGTGCCAGCAGCTTACAGAGCGGGGGGGGTGGTGATACGCAGTATTTT
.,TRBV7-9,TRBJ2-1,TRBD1,CASSFDGQGGNEQFF,TGTGCCAGCAGCTTCGACGGACAGGGGGGAAATGAGCAGTTCTTC
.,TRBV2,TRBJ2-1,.,CASSEAGGPSEQFF,TGTGCCAGCAGTGAAGCGGGGGGGCCGAGTGAGCAGTTCTTC
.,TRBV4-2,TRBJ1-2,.,CASSQDRSNYGYTF,TGTGCCAGCAGCCAAGACAGGTCTAACTATGGCTACACCTTC
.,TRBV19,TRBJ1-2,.,CASSTGFNYGYTF,TGTGCCAGTAGCACAGGGTTTAACTATGGCTACACCTTC
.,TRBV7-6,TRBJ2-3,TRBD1,CASSLLMGQGVDTQYF,TGTGCCAGCAGCTTATTGATGGGACAGGGGGTAGATACGCAGTATTTT
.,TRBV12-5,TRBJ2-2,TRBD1,CASGPQGANTGELFF,TGTGCTAGTGGCCCACAGGGGGCCAACACCGGGGAGCTGTTTTTT
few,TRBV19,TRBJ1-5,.,CASSKGRGRNQPQHF,TGTGCCAGTAGTAAGGGAAGGGGCCGGAATCAGCCCCAGCATTTT
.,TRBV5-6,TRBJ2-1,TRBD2,CASSSGGAHNEQFF,TGTGCCAGCAGCTCCGGGGGGGCGCACAATGAGCAGTTCTTC
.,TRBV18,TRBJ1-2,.,CASSPQGHPNYGYTF,TGTGCCAGCTCACCACAAGGACACCCTAACTATGGCTACACCTTC
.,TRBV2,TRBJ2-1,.,CASSPEEGSYNEQFF,TGTGCCAGCAGTCCCGAAGAGGGCTCCTACAATGAGCAGTTCTTC
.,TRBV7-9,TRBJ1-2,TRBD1,CASSLADRVYGYTF,TGTGCCAGCAGCTTAGCGGACAGGGTTTACGGCTACACCTTC
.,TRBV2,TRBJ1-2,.,CASRERTVKNYGYTF,TGTGCCAGCAGAGAGAGGACAGTGAAGAACTATGGCTACACCTTC
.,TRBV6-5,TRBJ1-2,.,CASSSEFGDYGYTF,TGTGCCAGCAGCTCGGAGTTTGGTGACTATGGCTACACCTTC
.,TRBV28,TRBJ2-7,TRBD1,CASSRTGTSYEQYF,TGTGCCAGCTCTAGGACAGGGACCTCCTACGAGCAGTACTTC
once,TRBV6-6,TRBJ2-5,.,CASSYLAPQETQYF,TGTGCCAGCAGTTACCTAGCGCCCCAAGAGACCCAGTACTTC
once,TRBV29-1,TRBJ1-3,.,CSVVLFSGNTIYF,TGCAGCGTTGTCCTGTTCTCGGGAAACACCATATATTTT
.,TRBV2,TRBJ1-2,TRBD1,CASSAMDRVGGYTF,TGTGCCAGCAGTGCAATGGACAGGGTTGGCGGCTACACCTTC
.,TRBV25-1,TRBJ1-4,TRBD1,CASSENRGRALNEKLFF,TGTGCCAGCAGTGAAAACAGGGGGCGGGCGTTAAATGAAAAACTGTTTTTT
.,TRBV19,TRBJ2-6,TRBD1,CASSIGTGLRGANVLTF,TGTGCCAGTAGTATCGGGACAGGGCTGCGGGGGGCCAACGTCCTGACTTTC
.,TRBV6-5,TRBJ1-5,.,CASSPGINQPQHF,TGTGCCAGCAGTCCCGGGATCAATCAGCCCCAGCATTTT
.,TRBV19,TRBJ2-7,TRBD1,CASSSRGLGYEQYF,TGTGCCAGTAGTTCCAGGGGGCTCGGTTACGAGCAGTACTTC
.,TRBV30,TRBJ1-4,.,CAWNSGQLNEKLFF,TGTGCCTGGAACTCTGGACAGTTGAATGAAAAACTGTTTTTT
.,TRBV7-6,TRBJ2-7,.,CASSATGSPSYEQYF,TGTGCCAGCAGCGCCACCGGGTCTCCCTCCTACGAGCAGTACTTC
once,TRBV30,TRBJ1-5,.,CAWSPQFNQPQHF,TGTGCCTGGAGTCCCCAGTTCAATCAGCCCCAGCATTTT
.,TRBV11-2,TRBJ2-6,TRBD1,CASSGELGDRGAGANVLTF,TGTGCCAGCAGCGGGGAGTTAGGGGACAGGGGTGCTGGGGCCAACGTCCTGACTTTC
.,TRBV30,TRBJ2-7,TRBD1,CAWSTQGVTYEQYF,TGTGCCTGGAGCACACAGGGGGTGACCTACGAGCAGTACTTC
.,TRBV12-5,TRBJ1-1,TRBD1,CASAFSTGVNTEAFF,TGTGCTAGTGCCTTTTCAACAGGGGTGAACACTGAAGCTTTCTTT
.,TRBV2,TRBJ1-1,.,CASSSGTPYTEAFF,TGTGCCAGCAGTTCCGGGACACCCTACACTGAAGCTTTCTTT
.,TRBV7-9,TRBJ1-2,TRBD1,CASSFTGGRDYGYTF,TGTGCCAGCAGCTTTACAGGGGGCCGTGACTATGGCTACACCTTC
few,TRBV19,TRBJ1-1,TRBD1,CASSMGQGGRTEAFF,TGTGCCAGTAGTATGGGACAGGGTGGCCGTACTGAAGCTTTCTTT
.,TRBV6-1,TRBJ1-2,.,CASSEVGADYGYTF,TGTGCCAGCAGTGAAGTAGGGGCTGACTATGGCTACACCTTC
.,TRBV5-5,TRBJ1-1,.,CASSQHTTGLTEAFF,TGTGCCAGCAGCCAACACACTACAGGGTTGACTGAAGCTTTCTTT
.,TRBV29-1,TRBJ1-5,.,CSVRMNNQPQHF,TGCAGCGTGCGGATGAACAATCAGCCCCAGCATTTT
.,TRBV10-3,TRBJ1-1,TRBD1,CAIRGQGSAFF,TGTGCCATCAGGGGACAGGGGAGCGCTTTCTTT
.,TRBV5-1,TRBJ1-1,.,CASSLQENTEAFF,TGCGCCAGCAGCCTACAGGAGAACACTGAAGCTTTCTTT
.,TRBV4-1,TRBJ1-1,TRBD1,CASSLPSGQGVLSNTEAFF,TGCGCCAGCAGCCTTCCTAGTGGACAGGGGGTTTTGTCGAACACTGAAGCTTTCTTT
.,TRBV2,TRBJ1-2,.,CASSVQGMGNYGYTF,TGTGCCAGCAGTGTGCAGGGGATGGGAAACTATGGCTACACCTTC
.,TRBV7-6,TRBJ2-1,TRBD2,CASSPQRGGLFDEQFF,TGTGCCAGCAGCCCACAGCGGGGGGGCTTGTTCGATGAGCAGTTCTTC
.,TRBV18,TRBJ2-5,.,CASSARFGGTGETQYF,TGTGCCAGCTCCGCAAGATTTGGGGGGACCGGAGAGACCCAGTACTTC
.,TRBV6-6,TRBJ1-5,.,CASSSPWPQHF,TGTGCCAGCAGTTCCCCTTGGCCCCAGCATTTT
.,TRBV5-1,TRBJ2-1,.,CASSPGVGLESEQFF,TGCGCCAGCAGCCCGGGAGTGGGTCTGGAGAGTGAGCAGTTCTTC
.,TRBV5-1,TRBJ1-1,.,CASSLGPTGNTEAFF,TGCGCCAGCAGCTTGGGACCCACAGGTAACACTGAAGCTTTCTTT
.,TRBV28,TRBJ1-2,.,CASSLRGYGYTF,TGTGCCAGCAGTTTACGGGGATATGGCTACACCTTC
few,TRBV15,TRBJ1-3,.,CATSRDKKGAHLGNTIYF,TGTGCCACCAGCAGAGATAAAAAAGGGGCACACCTTGGAAACACCATATATTTT
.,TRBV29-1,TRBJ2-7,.,CSVELVSSYEQYF,TGCAGCGTTGAATTGGTGAGCTCCTACGAGCAGTACTTC
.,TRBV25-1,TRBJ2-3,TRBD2,CASSPTWSGGGTDTQYF,TGTGCCAGCAGCCCAACGTGGTCGGGAGGGGGCACAGATACGCAGTATTTT
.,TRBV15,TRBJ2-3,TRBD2,CATKTASGDIDTQYF,TGTGCCACTAAAACCGCTAGCGGGGATATAGATACGCAGTATTTT